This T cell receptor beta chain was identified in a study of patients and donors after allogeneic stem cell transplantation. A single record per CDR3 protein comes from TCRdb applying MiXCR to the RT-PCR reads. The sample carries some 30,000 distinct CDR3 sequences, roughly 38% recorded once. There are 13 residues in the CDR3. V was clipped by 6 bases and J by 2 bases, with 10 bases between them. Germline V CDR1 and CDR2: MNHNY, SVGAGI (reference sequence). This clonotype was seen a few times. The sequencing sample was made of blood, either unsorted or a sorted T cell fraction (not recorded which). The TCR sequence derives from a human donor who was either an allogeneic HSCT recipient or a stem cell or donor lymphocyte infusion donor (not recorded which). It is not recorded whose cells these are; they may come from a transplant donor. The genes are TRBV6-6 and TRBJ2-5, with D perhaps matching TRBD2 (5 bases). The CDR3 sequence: CASSRGTQETQYF. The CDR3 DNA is TGTGCCAGCAGCCGGGGAACACAAGAGACCCAGTACTTC.